The 32 T cell receptor beta chains below were found in one sample sequenced in a study of T-cell memory formation after mild COVID-19. TCRdb called the 5' RACE reads again in MiXCR, with one record for every CDR3 protein. The data hold about half a million distinct CDR3 sequences, with roughly 18% observed a single time. Sequencing was done on a sample of PBMCs or a T cell subset sorted from them (not recorded which). The receptors here all came from an adult woman who had mild COVID-19 (a few samples of this study predate the infection). Cell type and time point are not known.

This CDR3 reads CASSVDPSGGATDTQYF. CDR3 nucleotides: TGTGCCAGCAGCGTAGACCCTAGCGGGGGGGCAACAGATACGCAGTATTTT. The genes are TRBV9 and TRBJ2-3; 12 positions agree with TRBD2. Germline V gene sequence: CDR1 SGDLS, CDR2 YYNGEE. This CDR3 spans 17 amino acids. After removal of 0 bases from V and 3 bases from J, the junction contained 5 bases not matched to a gene. Full variable domain (remainder filled in from reference TRBV9 and TRBJ2-3): DSGVTQTPKHLITATGQRVTLRCSPRSGDLSVYWYQQSLDQGLQFLIQYYNGEERAKGNILERFSAQQFPDLHSELNLSSLELGDSALYFCASSVDPSGGATDTQYFGPGTRLTVL.

This chain joins TRBV10-3 and TRBJ1-1; no definite D call. V lost 5 bases, J lost 4 bases, and 14 bases lay in between. Per germline, CDR1 ENHRY and CDR2 SYGVKD. The length of the CDR3 is 14 residues. The CDR3 is CAISPKDPTTEAFF. The CDR3, as DNA: TGTGCCATCAGTCCCAAAGACCCCACCACTGAAGCTTTCTTT.

There are a few counts of this clonotype. The chain combines TRBV30 with TRBJ2-7; D may be TRBD2 (6 bases). Germline V gene lookup returns CDR1 GTSNPN and CDR2 SVGIG (reference sequence). The ends were cut back, 7 bases at V and 2 bases at J, with 15 bases in the middle. This CDR3 region has 13 residues. The CDR3 region is CASIGGWPYEQYF. In DNA form, the CDR3 reads TGTGCCTCGATCGGGGGATGGCCCTACGAGCAGTACTTC.

This clonotype was observed a few times. This chain links TRBV12-3 or TRBV12-4 with TRBJ2-3; 9 positions match TRBD2. Germline trimming cut 3 bases from V and 4 bases from J; bases unmatched to any gene: 5. This CDR3 has 15 residues. The DNA for the CDR3 is TGTGCCAGCAGTTTGGGCGGGGGGGCCGCAGATACGCAGTATTTT. It encodes CASSLGGGAADTQYF.

The chain is built from TRBV2 and TRBJ2-7, with TRBD1 matching 7 bases. V lost 6 bases and J lost 0; bases outside the gene matches: 8. This CDR3 region has 15 residues. CDR1 and CDR2 from the germline V gene are SNHLY and FYNNEI. Here the CDR3 reads CASRDRGQPSYEQYF. The CDR3 DNA reads TGTGCCAGCAGGGACCGGGGACAGCCCTCCTACGAGCAGTACTTC.

This clonotype was detected a few times. J is TRBJ2-5 and V is TRBV5-1; D perhaps matches TRBD1 (6 bases). Germline V gives CDR1 SGHRS, CDR2 YFSETQ. This CDR3 comprises 14 residues. The V and J ends lost 0 bases and 5 bases respectively, with 11 bases between them. The CDR3 sequence: CASSLDTGKETQYF. The CDR3 nucleotides are TGCGCCAGCAGCTTGGATACAGGGAAGGAGACCCAGTACTTC. Variable domain in full (rest from reference TRBV5-1 and TRBJ2-5): KAGVTQTPRYLIKTRGQQVTLSCSPISGHRSVSWYQQTPGQGLQFLFEYFSETQRNKGNFPGRFSGRQFSNSRSEMNVSTLELGDSALYLCASSLDTGKETQYFGPGTRLLVL.

This clonotype was detected ten times or more. The gene calls are TRBV12-3 or TRBV12-4 and TRBJ1-1; D gene uncertain. Trimming left V 6 bases short and J 0 bases short, with 14 bases between. There are 15 residues in the CDR3. The chain's CDR3 is CASSRWLGLNTEAFF. As DNA, the CDR3 is TGTGCCAGCAGCCGTTGGTTAGGATTGAACACTGAAGCTTTCTTT.

The chain carries TRBV20-1 and TRBJ2-3; no clear D. Germline V lookup: CDR1 DFQATT, CDR2 SNEGSKA (reference sequence). There are 11 residues in the CDR3. Trimming stripped 5 bases from V and 6 bases from J, with 9 bases between. CDR3 loop: CSAPKTDTQYF. The DNA of the CDR3 is TGCAGTGCTCCTAAGACGGATACGCAGTATTTT.

This clonotype occurred a few times. The chain employs TRBV12-3 or TRBV12-4 and TRBJ2-1, with 9 bases aligning to TRBD1. Trimming removed 6 bases from V and 6 bases from J; junction bases left unmatched: 6. The CDR3 contains 14 residues. DNA for the CDR3: TGTGCCAGCAGGTGGACAGGGGCGGCCAATGAGCAGTTCTTC. It specifies CASRWTGAANEQFF.

The table lists this clonotype with a count of one. The gene calls are TRBV12-5 and TRBJ2-5; D perhaps matches TRBD2 (5 bases). The CDR3 extends over 15 amino acids. The germline CDR1 and CDR2 sequences are LGHNT and FRNRAP. Trimming took 5 bases from V and 1 from J, leaving 14 bases between them. This CDR3 is CASGTLVATQETQYF. The CDR3 DNA sequence: TGTGCTAGTGGTACCCTCGTAGCGACCCAAGAGACCCAGTACTTC.

This clonotype has only a few counts. The chain is built from TRBV11-3 and TRBJ2-7, with D unclear. The V gene's germline CDR1 is SGHNT and CDR2 YENEEA. The V and J ends lost 9 bases and 1 base respectively, with 13 bases between them. The CDR3 totals 13 residues. CDR3 sequence: CARGIRSSYEQYF. In nucleotides, the CDR3 is TGTGCCAGAGGGATACGAAGTTCCTACGAGCAGTACTTC.

The V call is TRBV27, the J call TRBJ2-3; D uncertain. Trimming left V 6 bases short and J 7 bases short, with 23 bases between. This CDR3 spans 16 amino acids. Germline V lookup: CDR1 MNHEY, CDR2 SMNVEV (reference sequence). CDR3 residues: CASSRKSLGAQNTQYF. DNA of the CDR3: TGTGCCAGCAGCCGAAAGTCTCTAGGAGCCCAAAATACGCAGTATTTT.

J is TRBJ1-1 and V is TRBV7-2; TRBD1 matches at 11 bases. After removal of 5 bases from V and 4 bases from J, the junction contained 9 bases not matched to a gene. The CDR3 runs to 16 residues. The V gene's germline CDR1 is SGHTA and CDR2 FQGNSA. CDR3 loop: CASSLNLGQGGTEAFF. The DNA of the CDR3 is TGTGCCAGCAGCCTCAACCTGGGACAGGGGGGCACTGAAGCTTTCTTT.

The chain combines TRBV29-1 with TRBJ1-2, with D unresolved. V lost 4 bases and J lost 8, with 11 bases in between. The CDR3 sequence is 11 residues long. CDR1 and CDR2 (germline): SQVTM, ANQGSEA. The CDR3 coding sequence is TGCAGCGTTGTACGGACGGGCGGCTACACCTTC. Translating gives CSVVRTGGYTF.

The chain links TRBV25-1 to TRBJ1-1; 9 bases are shared with TRBD1. V shed 0 bases, J shed 5 bases, and the junction held 4 bases outside the gene matches. The CDR3 spans 15 residues. Per the germline V gene, CDR1 is MGHDK and CDR2 is SYGVNS. The CDR3 spells CASSEYNRGQTEAFF. CDR3 in DNA: TGTGCCAGCAGTGAATATAACAGGGGGCAGACTGAAGCTTTCTTT.

The chain recombines TRBV24-1 with TRBJ2-5; the D gene could be TRBD1 or TRBD2 (5 bases each). CDR1 is KGHDR, CDR2 SFDVKD, per germline. The CDR3 totals 17 residues. Trimming left V 5 bases short and J 2 bases short, with 20 bases between. CDR3 bases: TGTGCCACCAGTGCCCCCTGGATCGGGACGGGTCAAGAGACCCAGTACTTC. It encodes CATSAPWIGTGQETQYF.

This clonotype has a handful of counts. This sequence joins TRBV7-8 and TRBJ2-1; 10 nucleotides match TRBD1. Germline CDR1 SGHVS, CDR2 FQNEAQ. The CDR3 contains 16 residues. With V trimmed by 3 bases and J by 2 bases, 4 bases remained unmatched. The CDR3 DNA follows: TGTGCCAGCAGCTTGGACAGGGGGTCGGCCTACAATGAGCAGTTCTTC. Residues: CASSLDRGSAYNEQFF.

The genes are TRBV13 and TRBJ1-2; D not certain. Germline values: CDR1 PRHDT, CDR2 FYEKMQ (reference sequence). The CDR3 covers 16 residues. Trimming left V 0 bases short and J 4 bases short, with 15 bases between. CDR3 protein: CASSLGRAHQRYGYTF. The CDR3 DNA sequence: TGTGCCAGCAGCTTAGGCCGGGCTCACCAACGCTATGGCTACACCTTC.

There are a few counts of this clonotype. The rearrangement links TRBV12-3 or TRBV12-4 to TRBJ1-5; 10 bases fit TRBD1. The length of the CDR3 is 15 residues. V lost 4 bases and J lost 3; bases outside the gene matches: 3. CDR3 residues: CASSSTGGNNQPQHF. The CDR3 DNA follows: TGTGCCAGCAGTTCGACAGGGGGCAACAATCAGCCCCAGCATTTT.

The chain combines TRBV7-9 with TRBJ2-3; possibly TRBD1 for D (5 bases). V lost 3 bases and J lost 2, with 12 bases in between. Germline assignment: CDR1 SEHNR and CDR2 FQNEAQ (reference sequence). The CDR3 has 15 residues. CDR3 coding DNA: TGTGCCAGCAGCTTTAAGGGGCGGACCACAGATACGCAGTATTTT. Translating it yields CASSFKGRTTDTQYF.

CDR3 sequence (DNA): TGTGCCAGCAGCCCATGGACAGGGGGCTACGAGCAGTACTTC. This sequence encodes CASSPWTGGYEQYF. This chain joins TRBV5-8 and TRBJ2-7; TRBD1 matches 10 bases. The ends lost 4 bases at V and 3 bases at J; junction bases unmatched: 4. The CDR3 runs 14 residues. Germline loops: CDR1 SGHTS, CDR2 YDEGEE.

The chain links TRBV27 to TRBJ2-4; weak D call: TRBD2 (5 bases). CDR3 length: 12 amino acids. The V end was cut by 8 bases, the J end by 8 bases, with 13 bases between. Germline CDR1 reads MNHEY; CDR2 reads SMNVEV (reference sequence). The CDR3 nucleotides are TGTGCCAGCGGGCTAGCAGATTACATTCAGTACTTC. Translated: CASGLADYIQYF.

V and J are TRBV5-6 and TRBJ1-2; 11 bases line up with TRBD1. This CDR3 region has 14 residues. Germline assignment: CDR1 SGHDT and CDR2 YYEEEE. J was trimmed by 4 bases and V by 4 bases; bases with no gene match: 3. The CDR3 DNA is TGTGCCAGCAGCAGGGACAGGGGGGCCTATGGCTACACCTTC. Residues: CASSRDRGAYGYTF.

J is TRBJ2-1 and V is TRBV12-3 or TRBV12-4, with 8 bases matching TRBD1. The V and J ends lost 7 bases and 7 bases, in that order; junction bases with no gene match: 18. CDR3 size: 17 residues. The CDR3 nucleotides read TGTGCCAGCAATGTCGGAAGAGGCAGGGGGCCTGGGAATGAGCAGTTCTTC. Translating gives CASNVGRGRGPGNEQFF.

This clonotype has just a few counts. The V gene is TRBV12-3 or TRBV12-4, the J gene TRBJ2-7, with TRBD2 identical over 7 bases. With V trimmed by 4 bases and J by 4 bases, 10 bases remained unmatched. The CDR3 covers 15 residues. Here the CDR3 DNA reads TGTGCCAGCAGTTCGGGGGGATCGGTGGGATACGAGCAGTACTTC. It codes for CASSSGGSVGYEQYF.

This clonotype was detected a few times. The chain uses TRBV7-9 and TRBJ2-5; TRBD2 is a possible D gene (5 bases). CDR1 and CDR2 (germline): SEHNR, FQNEAQ (reference sequence). CDR3 length: 14 residues. Trimming left V 5 bases short and J 7 bases short, with 17 bases between. CDR3: CASSLERAEWTQYF. CDR3 bases: TGTGCCAGCAGCCTAGAGAGGGCGGAATGGACCCAGTACTTC.

This clonotype was observed a single time. The V call is TRBV12-3 or TRBV12-4, the J call TRBJ2-2; 12 bases match TRBD1. The CDR3 covers 15 residues. V trimming: 6 bases; J trimming: 9 bases; junction bases outside the gene matches: 8. In nucleotides, the CDR3 is TGTGCCAGCAGGCGACAGGGGACAGGGGGCAGGGAGCTGTTTTTT. Its translation: CASRRQGTGGRELFF.

V is TRBV4-2 and J is TRBJ2-2; tentative D call: TRBD2 (5 bases). V shed 6 bases and J shed 1 base, with 9 bases lying between them. CDR1 and CDR2 from the germline V gene are LGHNA and YNFKEQ. The CDR3 spans 14 residues. The CDR3 DNA sequence: TGTGCCAGCAGTAATAGCGAGAACACCGGGGAGCTGTTTTTT. Its translation is CASSNSENTGELFF.

This clonotype was counted a few times. The chain combines TRBV4-1 with TRBJ1-1; maybe TRBD1 (6 bases). Trimming cost V 8 bases and J 5 bases, with 18 bases left between them. Germline V gene sequence: CDR1 MGHRA, CDR2 YSYEKL. This CDR3 is 14 amino acids long. The DNA of the CDR3 is TGCGCCAGCCGTTTTTCCGGGGGGCGTACTGAAGCTTTCTTT. Amino acid sequence: CASRFSGGRTEAFF.

This clonotype has just a few counts. This chain connects TRBV5-1 to TRBJ2-3, with TRBD2 matching over 8 bases. Unmatched junction bases numbered 5, after V lost 1 base and J lost 1 base. The CDR3 loop spans 16 amino acids. Germline V gene sequence: CDR1 SGHRS, CDR2 YFSETQ. CDR3: CASSLKTSGRTDTQYF. CDR3 coding DNA: TGCGCCAGCAGCTTGAAAACTAGCGGACGCACAGATACGCAGTATTTT.

V is TRBV12-3 or TRBV12-4 and J is TRBJ2-7; tentative D call: TRBD2 (5 bases). V was cut by 0 bases and J by 11 bases, with 11 bases left in between. This CDR3 contains 12 residues. CDR3 bases: TGTGCCAGCAGTTTAGCGATCGGGAAAGAGTACTTC. It codes for CASSLAIGKEYF.

This clonotype turned up a few times. The rearrangement uses TRBV4-2 and TRBJ2-7; tentative D call: TRBD1 (6 bases). Germline CDR1 is LGHNA and CDR2 is YNFKEQ. This CDR3 contains 14 residues. V lost 5 bases and J lost 0, with 11 bases in between. CDR3 DNA: TGTGCCAGCAGCGAAGGACAGAGCTCCTACGAGCAGTACTTC. The encoded protein is CASSEGQSSYEQYF.